Listed here is a single T cell receptor (beta chain). No antigen is known for it. No much larger clone is present one base from it, and per-base qualities are unavailable. Whole blood was collected in K2EDTA tubes by collaborating institutions according to the institutions' own protocols. For TCRbeta analysis, collaborators shipped samples as frozen whole blood, isolated PBMCs, or DNA extracted from either of those sample types. The sample belongs to a study of blood T cell repertoires in COVID-19 (dated by TCRdb to 2018 to 2021). With regard to the full study: The collaborator samples originated in the United States, Italy and Spain and spanned the acute and convalescent phases of COVID-19. The material from the prospective study consisted of cDNA or gDNA derived from T cells, B-cell-depleted T cells, or PBMCs. Subjects who had been exposed to COVID-19, were actively infected with it, or had recovered from it provided the deeply sampled blood TCRbeta repertoires that made up the dataset. A freely available public database, intended as a resource for researchers studying the immune response to SARS-CoV-2, is where the repertoires were released. Samples came from the ongoing ImmuneRACE study (first 160 participants) plus 1,254 subjects from 6 global collaborators. The sample metadata nearly always contained a de-identified subject ID, COVID-19 status, age in years and sex. HLA class I and class II types, where available, came from metadata supplied by the sample provider rather than from assay-based typing.

TCRbeta CDR3 regions were amplified from genomic DNA by means of the immunoSEQ Assay, a bias-controlled multiplex PCR. Processing in the source paper ran as follows. The number of nucleated cells in each sample was estimated by amplification of reference gene primers within the assay. To quantify the absolute abundance of each unique TCRbeta CDR3 rearrangement, sequence reads were collapsed and filtered. For each sample, productive Simpson clonality was calculated by taking the square root of Simpson's diversity index across productive rearrangements. This is the immuneACCESS table as TCRdb keeps it, with only in-frame sequences that have V and J called. A part of the clones is gone; compared with another copy, unresolved V genes explain less than half, and the rest is unexplained. Clonal size and the V and J genes are those of that table, whereas D and trimming came from the DNA. The sample table holds roughly 150,000 clones, of which about 86% were seen once. Roughly 19% of the sample goes to the ten largest clones.

CDR1 and CDR2 were assigned from the germline V gene (reference sequence) as SEHNR and FQNEAQ. V lost 7 bases and J lost 8 bases; the stretch between them is 17 bases long. Reading from cysteine to phenylalanine, the CDR3 counts 14 amino acids. Kept here is only the CDR3 DNA, which spans 42 bases and is read in frame from base 1. Study-wide conclusions, independent of this receptor: The quantity of clinical and demographic metadata differed by source and by participant and was supplied without curation.

Source material: peripheral blood. The sequence came from a woman of 80 years or more with acute or convalescent COVID-19. The chain joins TRBV7-9 to TRBJ1-4; TRBD1 is perhaps the D gene, given 6 matching bases. The nucleotide sequence reads as follows: TGTGCCAGCACCCATTCAGGGGCGTTCGAAAAACTGTTTTTT. This translates into CASTHSGAFEKLFF.